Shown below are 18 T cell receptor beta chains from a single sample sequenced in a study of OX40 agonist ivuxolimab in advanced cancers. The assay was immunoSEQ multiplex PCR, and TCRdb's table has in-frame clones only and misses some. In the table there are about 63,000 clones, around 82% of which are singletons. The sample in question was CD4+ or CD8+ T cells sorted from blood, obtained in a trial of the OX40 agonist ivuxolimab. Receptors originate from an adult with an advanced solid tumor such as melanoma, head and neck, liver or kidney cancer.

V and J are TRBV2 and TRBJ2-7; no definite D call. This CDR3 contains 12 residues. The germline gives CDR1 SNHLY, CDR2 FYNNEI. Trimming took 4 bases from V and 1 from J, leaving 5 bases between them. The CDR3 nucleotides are TGTGCCAGCAGTGGCCTTTCCTACGAGCAGTACTTC. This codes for CASSGLSYEQYF. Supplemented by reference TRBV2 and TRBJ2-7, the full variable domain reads EPEVTQTPSHQVTQMGQEVILRCVPISNHLYFYWYRQILGQKVEFLVSFYNNEISEKSEIFDDQFSVERPDGSNFTLKIRSTKLEDSAMYFCASSGLSYEQYFGPGTRLTVT.

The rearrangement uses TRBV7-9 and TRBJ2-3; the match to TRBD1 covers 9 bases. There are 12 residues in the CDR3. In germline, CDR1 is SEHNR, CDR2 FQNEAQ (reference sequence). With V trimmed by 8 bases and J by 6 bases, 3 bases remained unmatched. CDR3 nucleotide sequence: TGTGCCAGCGGGGACAGGGTGGATACGCAGTATTTT. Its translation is CASGDRVDTQYF.

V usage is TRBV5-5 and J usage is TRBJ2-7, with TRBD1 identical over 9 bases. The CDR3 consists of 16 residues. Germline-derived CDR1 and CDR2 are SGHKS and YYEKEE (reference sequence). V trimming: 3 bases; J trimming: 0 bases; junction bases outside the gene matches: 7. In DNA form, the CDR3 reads TGTGCCAGCAGCTCCGGGACAGGGAAAAGCTCCTACGAGCAGTACTTC. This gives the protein CASSSGTGKSSYEQYF.

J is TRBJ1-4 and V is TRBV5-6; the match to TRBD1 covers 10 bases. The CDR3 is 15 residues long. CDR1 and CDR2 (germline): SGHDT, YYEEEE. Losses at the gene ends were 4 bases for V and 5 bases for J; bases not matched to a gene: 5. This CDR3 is CASSPGQGINEKLFF. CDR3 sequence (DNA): TGTGCCAGCAGCCCGGGACAGGGGATAAATGAAAAACTGTTTTTT.

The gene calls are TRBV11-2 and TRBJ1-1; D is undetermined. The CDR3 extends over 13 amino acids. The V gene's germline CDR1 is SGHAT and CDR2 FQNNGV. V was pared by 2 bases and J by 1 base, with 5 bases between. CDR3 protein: CASSLNRNTEAFF. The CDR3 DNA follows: TGTGCCAGCAGCTTAAACAGGAACACTGAAGCTTTCTTT.

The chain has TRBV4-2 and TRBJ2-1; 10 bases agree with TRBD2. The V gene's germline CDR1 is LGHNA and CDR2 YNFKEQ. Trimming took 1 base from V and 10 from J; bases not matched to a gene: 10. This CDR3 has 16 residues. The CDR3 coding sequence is TGTGCCAGCAGCCAAGTCCAGGCTAGCGGGGGATTCGAGCAGTTCTTC. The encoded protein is CASSQVQASGGFEQFF.

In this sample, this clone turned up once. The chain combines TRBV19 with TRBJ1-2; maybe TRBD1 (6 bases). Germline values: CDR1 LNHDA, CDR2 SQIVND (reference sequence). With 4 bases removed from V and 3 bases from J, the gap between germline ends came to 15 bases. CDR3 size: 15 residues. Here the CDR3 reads CASSTTTGTYYGYTF. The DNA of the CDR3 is TGTGCCAGTAGTACCACAACAGGGACCTACTATGGCTACACCTTC.

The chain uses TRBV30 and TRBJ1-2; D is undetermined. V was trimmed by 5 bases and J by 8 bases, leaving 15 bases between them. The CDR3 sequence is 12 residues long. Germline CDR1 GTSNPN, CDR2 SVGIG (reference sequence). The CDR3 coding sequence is TGTGCCTGGTGGCGCGGCTTCTGGGGCTACACCTTC. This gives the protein CAWWRGFWGYTF. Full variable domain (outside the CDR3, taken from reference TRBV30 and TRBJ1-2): SQTIHQWPATLVQPVGSPLSLECTVEGTSNPNLYWYRQAAGRGLQLLFYSVGIGQISSEVPQNLSASRPQDRQFILSSKKLLLSDSGFYLCAWWRGFWGYTFGSGTRLTVV.

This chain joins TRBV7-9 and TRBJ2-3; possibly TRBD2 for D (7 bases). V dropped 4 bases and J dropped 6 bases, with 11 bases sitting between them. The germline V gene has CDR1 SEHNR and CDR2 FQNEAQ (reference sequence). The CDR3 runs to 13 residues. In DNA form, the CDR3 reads TGTGCCAGCAGCTCCTCGGGGGGCGATACGCAGTATTTT. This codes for CASSSSGGDTQYF.

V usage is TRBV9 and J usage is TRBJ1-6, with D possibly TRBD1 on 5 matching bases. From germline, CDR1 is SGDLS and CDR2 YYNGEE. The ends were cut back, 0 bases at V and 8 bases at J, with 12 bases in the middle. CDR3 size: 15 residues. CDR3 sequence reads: CASSVVPGRDSPLHF. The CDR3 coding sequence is TGTGCCAGCAGCGTAGTTCCGGGCAGGGATTCACCCCTCCACTTT.

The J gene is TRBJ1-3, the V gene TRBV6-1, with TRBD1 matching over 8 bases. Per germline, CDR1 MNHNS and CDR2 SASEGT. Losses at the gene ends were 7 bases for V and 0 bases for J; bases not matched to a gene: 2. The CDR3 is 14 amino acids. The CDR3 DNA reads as TGTGCCAGCACTGACAGGGGCTCTGGAAACACCATATATTTT. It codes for CASTDRGSGNTIYF.

The CDR3 is CASSLVGTGSYEQYF. CDR3 nucleotide sequence: TGTGCCAGCAGCTTAGTGGGGACAGGATCCTACGAGCAGTACTTC. The chain couples TRBV7-2 to TRBJ2-7; TRBD1 agrees at 8 bases. Losses at the gene ends were 1 base for V and 1 base for J; bases not matched to a gene: 3. The germline V gene encodes CDR1 SGHTA and CDR2 FQGNSA. This CDR3 is 15 amino acids long.

Here the CDR3 DNA reads TGTGCCAGCACCCGCAGGAGGGGGGGACGTGCCGAGCAGTACTTC. Amino acids: CASTRRRGGRAEQYF. The rearrangement joins TRBV6-1 to TRBJ2-7, with D perhaps matching TRBD2 (7 bases). The CDR3 is made up of 15 amino acids. Germline V gene data show CDR1 as MNHNS and CDR2 as SASEGT. V was trimmed by 7 bases and J by 6 bases, leaving 22 bases between them.

CDR3 in amino acids: CASRRAGANYGYTF. DNA of the CDR3: TGTGCCAGCAGACGAGCAGGGGCTAACTATGGCTACACCTTC. The rearrangement joins TRBV2 to TRBJ1-2; the D gene is possibly TRBD1 (6 bases). The V end was cut by 6 bases, the J end by 0 bases, with 11 bases between. The length of the CDR3 is 14 residues. Germline CDR1 SNHLY, CDR2 FYNNEI.

CDR3 loop: CASSSGAYGTDTQYF. The DNA of the CDR3 is TGTGCCAGCAGCTCTGGGGCATATGGCACAGATACGCAGTATTTT. The rearrangement joins TRBV5-6 to TRBJ2-3; a possible D gene is TRBD1 (5 bases). Germline assignment: CDR1 SGHDT and CDR2 YYEEEE. The CDR3 sequence is 15 residues long. V was trimmed by 3 bases and J by 1 base, leaving 12 bases between them.

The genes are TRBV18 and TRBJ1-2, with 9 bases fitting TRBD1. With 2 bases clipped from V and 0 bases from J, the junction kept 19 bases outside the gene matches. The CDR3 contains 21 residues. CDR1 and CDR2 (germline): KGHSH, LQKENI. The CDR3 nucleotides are TGTGCCAGCTCACCAAGGGCCCTCGCGGGGACAGGGCACAATTCTAACTATGGCTACACCTTC. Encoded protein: CASSPRALAGTGHNSNYGYTF.

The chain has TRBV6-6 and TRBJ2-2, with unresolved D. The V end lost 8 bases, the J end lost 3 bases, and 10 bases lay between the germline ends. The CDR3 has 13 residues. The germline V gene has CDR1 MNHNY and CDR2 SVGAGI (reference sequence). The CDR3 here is CASGLVDTGELFF. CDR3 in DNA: TGTGCCAGCGGCCTAGTCGACACCGGGGAGCTGTTTTTT.

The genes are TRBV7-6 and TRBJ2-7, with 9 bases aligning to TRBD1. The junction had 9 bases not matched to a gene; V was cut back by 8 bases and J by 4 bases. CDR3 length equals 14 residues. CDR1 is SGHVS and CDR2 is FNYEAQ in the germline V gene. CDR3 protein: CASGPGQGRYEQYF. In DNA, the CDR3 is TGTGCCAGCGGGCCGGGACAGGGTCGGTACGAGCAGTACTTC.